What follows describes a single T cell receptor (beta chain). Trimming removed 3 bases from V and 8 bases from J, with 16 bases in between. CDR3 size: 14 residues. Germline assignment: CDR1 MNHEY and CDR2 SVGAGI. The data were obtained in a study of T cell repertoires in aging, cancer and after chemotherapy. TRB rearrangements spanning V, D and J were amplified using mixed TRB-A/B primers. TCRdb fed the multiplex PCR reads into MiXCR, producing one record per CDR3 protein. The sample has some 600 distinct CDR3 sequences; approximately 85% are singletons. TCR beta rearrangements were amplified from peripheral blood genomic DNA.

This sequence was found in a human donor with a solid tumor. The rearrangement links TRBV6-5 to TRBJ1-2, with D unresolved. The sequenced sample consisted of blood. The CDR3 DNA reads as TGTGCCAGCAGTTATGATCTCAGGTCGTTCGGCTACACCTTC. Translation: CASSYDLRSFGYTF.